Below, 9 T cell receptor beta chains from the same sample are listed, as sequenced in a study of cytomegalovirus exposure and HLA in healthy donors. PCR employed 60 Vbeta and 13 Jbeta primers. Sequencing used immunoSEQ multiplex PCR; TCRdb keeps in-frame clones, though not all of them. This sample yields around 190,000 clones, of which 78% are seen a single time; about 14% belongs to the top ten. Source material: PBMCs. These receptors were obtained from a woman in her 30s in good health and CMV-seropositive.

The rearrangement links TRBV2 to TRBJ1-4; D ambiguous. The CDR3 length is 14 residues. The V and J ends lost 4 bases and 1 base respectively, with 7 bases between them. Germline V gene sequence: CDR1 SNHLY, CDR2 FYNNEI. The CDR3 loop is CASSVEGTNEKLFF. DNA of the CDR3: TGTGCCAGCAGTGTCGAGGGAACTAATGAAAAACTGTTTTTT.

This clone was counted a few times. The CDR3 DNA follows: TGCGCCAGCAGCTGGCCGCGGCAGGGGGGCACTGAAGCTTTCTTT. Translation: CASSWPRQGGTEAFF. The chain uses TRBV5-1 and TRBJ1-1; 7 bases agree with TRBD1. V was clipped by 3 bases and J by 4 bases; unmatched bases: 9. The CDR3 is 15 amino acids. From germline, CDR1 is SGHRS and CDR2 YFSETQ.

The table lists this clone with a few counts. V and J are TRBV7-8 and TRBJ2-3; TRBD2 is a possible D gene (5 bases). CDR1 SGHVS and CDR2 FQNEAQ come from the germline V gene. Trimming shortened V by 0 bases and J by 0 bases, and 7 bases separated the two germline ends. The CDR3 has 15 residues. The CDR3 is CASSLARASTDTQYF. CDR3 in DNA: TGTGCCAGCAGCTTAGCGAGGGCTAGCACAGATACGCAGTATTTT.

This clone was detected a few times. The chain employs TRBV9 and TRBJ1-6, with D possibly matching TRBD1 (5 bases). This CDR3 contains 16 residues. V lost 0 bases, J lost 3 bases, and 10 bases lay in between. Germline assignment: CDR1 SGDLS and CDR2 YYNGEE. In DNA, the CDR3 is TGTGCCAGCAGCGTAGGAGTAGGGGACTATAATTCACCCCTCCACTTT. It is translated as CASSVGVGDYNSPLHF.

The chain is built from TRBV2 and TRBJ2-5; 7 bases line up with TRBD2. The CDR3 is made up of 11 amino acids. Trimming took 5 bases from V and 9 from J; bases not matched to a gene: 3. Per germline, CDR1 SNHLY and CDR2 FYNNEI. The CDR3 bases are TGTGCCAGCAGTTCCGGACTAGCCCAGTACTTC. It specifies CASSSGLAQYF.

The chain employs TRBV13 and TRBJ2-5, with a possible D match to TRBD1 (5 bases). The V end lost 2 bases, the J end lost 5 bases, and 9 bases lay between the germline ends. The CDR3 is 13 amino acids. Per germline, CDR1 PRHDT and CDR2 FYEKMQ (reference sequence). The CDR3 DNA is TGTGCCAGCAGCTTAAGCAGGGATGAGACCCAGTACTTC. This encodes CASSLSRDETQYF. The variable domain in full, with the rest retrieved from reference TRBV13 and TRBJ2-5, is AAGVIQSPRHLIKEKRETATLKCYPIPRHDTVYWYQQGPGQDPQFLISFYEKMQSDKGSIPDRFSAQQFSDYHSELNMSSLELGDSALYFCASSLSRDETQYFGPGTRLLVL.

The chain is built from TRBV6-5 and TRBJ1-6; no definite D call. Looked up from germline, CDR1 is MNHEY and CDR2 is SVGAGI. The CDR3 loop spans 14 amino acids. Deletions cut 5 bases from V and 6 bases from J, with 11 bases between. This chain's CDR3 is CASSTEEGNSPLHF. CDR3 in DNA: TGTGCCAGCAGTACCGAGGAGGGTAATTCACCCCTCCACTTT.

The chain uses TRBV11-2 and TRBJ2-2, with TRBD1 matching 9 bases. After removal of 4 bases from V and 7 bases from J, the junction contained 16 bases not matched to a gene. Germline values: CDR1 SGHAT, CDR2 FQNNGV. The CDR3 has 18 amino acids. CDR3 DNA sequence: TGTGCCAGCAGCTCCCATGGGACAGGGAGGGGTTTCGGCGGGGAGCTGTTTTTT. This sequence encodes CASSSHGTGRGFGGELFF. Full variable domain (outside the CDR3, taken from reference TRBV11-2 and TRBJ2-2): EAGVAQSPRYKIIEKRQSVAFWCNPISGHATLYWYQQILGQGPKLLIQFQNNGVVDDSQLPKDRFSAERLKGVDSTLKIQPAKLEDSAVYLCASSSHGTGRGFGGELFFGEGSRLTVL.

The gene calls are TRBV6-1 and TRBJ1-3; 8 bases agree with TRBD1. With V trimmed by 5 bases and J by 0 bases, 3 bases remained unmatched. CDR3 length: 15 amino acids. Germline V gene sequence: CDR1 MNHNS, CDR2 SASEGT. CDR3: CASSWTGTSGNTIYF. In DNA form, the CDR3 reads TGTGCCAGCAGTTGGACAGGGACCTCTGGAAACACCATATATTTT.